The T cell receptor (beta chain) described here comes from a study of molecular identifiers for immune sequencing clone quantification. Study-level points and caveats: Identical TCR molecules sharing a barcode could underestimate highly expanded clone sizes.

With listed TCR primers and previously described methods, bulk TCR libraries were prepared. Each CDR3 protein gets one entry after TCRdb re-called the PCR reads with MiXCR. The data show 7,800 or so distinct CDR3 sequences, under 45% seen once. Details on this clonotype: Its antigen is unidentified.

Sequencing used naive CD8+ T cells from blood, with Jurkat cell RNA spiked in. Described subset: FACS-sorted CD8+CD4-CCR7+CD45RA+ naive T cells. The TCR comes from a human donor in good health. Some libraries in this study had Jurkat cell RNA spiked in.

CDR3 amino acids: CASRWGGIDQPQHF. The CDR3, as DNA: TGTGCCAGCAGATGGGGGGGGATTGATCAGCCCCAGCATTTT. V and J are TRBV12-3 or TRBV12-4 and TRBJ1-5; D perhaps matches TRBD1 (5 bases). Trimming pared 6 bases from V and 5 bases from J, leaving 14 bases between. This CDR3 has 14 amino acids.